This entry features one T cell receptor beta chain sequence. In the authors' workflow: Researchers report that nucleated cell counts were estimated from reference gene primer amplification. Clones were read by immunoSEQ multiplex PCR, and TCRdb kept only the in-frame ones, dropping some. V and J calls and clone size come straight from that table; D and trimming were deduced from the DNA. The repertoire includes some 170,000 clones, around 83% of them detected once, and roughly 15% sits in the top ten. This specimen belongs to a study of blood T cell repertoires in COVID-19. The sequence came from a man aged 50 to 60 who had recovered from COVID-19. Sample: PBMCs or T cells enriched from blood (not recorded which).

The CDR3 DNA follows: TGTGCCAGCAGCCAACGGGCGGGCGGCTACGAGCAGTACTTC. Protein product: CASSQRAGGYEQYF. This chain links TRBV3-1 (or the pseudogene TRBV3-2) with TRBJ2-7; possibly TRBD2 for D (5 bases). This CDR3 is built from 14 residues. Trimming stripped 2 bases from V and 3 bases from J, with 11 bases between. The germline gives CDR1 LGHDT, CDR2 YNNKEL (reference sequence).